The present entry profiles one T cell receptor (beta chain) with its context. Its antigen is not known. The data were obtained in a study of cytomegalovirus exposure and HLA in healthy donors. Across the whole study: Early released data comprised about 84 million unique TCRs from HLA-typed donors. Study outcomes and limitations: Cytomegalovirus-associated TCR beta chains were listed, numbering under 200. Analyses of presence/absence relied on an assumption of roughly uniform sequencing depth across donors.

From germline, CDR1 is LNHDA and CDR2 SQIVND (reference sequence). The CDR3 length is 14 residues. The ends lost 3 bases at V and 9 bases at J; junction bases unmatched: 5. At sampling all donors were nominally healthy, likely with unrecorded immune exposures. PCR was performed using 60 Vbeta and 13 Jbeta primers. Sequencing was performed with immunoSEQ multiplex PCR; in TCRdb, only in-frame clones are kept and a portion is missing. The table has about 150,000 clones, roughly 90% seen once. This rearrangement joins TRBV19 to TRBJ1-6, with TRBD1 matching 7 bases. The sequencing sample was made of PBMCs. The receptor's source is a woman in her late teens or twenties in good health and CMV-seronegative. CDR3 DNA: TGTGCCAGTAGTATGGAGGGGGCTGGTTCACCCCTCCACTTT. Amino acids: CASSMEGAGSPLHF.